This TCR beta chain emerged from a study of shared clonotypes between healthy human individuals. The data were produced by immunoSEQ multiplex PCR, yet TCRdb's version contains in-frame clones alone and is incomplete. The top ten clones hold around 0.37% of a sample with about 2.4 million clones, 80% to 95% of them seen once. The sample taken for sequencing was naive CD4+ T cells from PBMCs. Documented subset: CD45RA+ positively selected. This clonotype was obtained from a man aged 18 to 29 in good health. Some clones in this sample may be carry-over from other donors' samples.

The CDR3 nucleotides are TGTGCCAGCAGTAGGACAACCCACTCGGCCGAGCTGTTTTTT. Translating gives CASSRTTHSAELFF. The chain combines TRBV6-5 with TRBJ2-2; maybe TRBD1 (5 bases). The V end lost 5 bases, the J end lost 11 bases, and 18 bases lay between the germline ends. Germline V CDR1 and CDR2: MNHEY, SVGAGI. The CDR3 totals 14 residues.